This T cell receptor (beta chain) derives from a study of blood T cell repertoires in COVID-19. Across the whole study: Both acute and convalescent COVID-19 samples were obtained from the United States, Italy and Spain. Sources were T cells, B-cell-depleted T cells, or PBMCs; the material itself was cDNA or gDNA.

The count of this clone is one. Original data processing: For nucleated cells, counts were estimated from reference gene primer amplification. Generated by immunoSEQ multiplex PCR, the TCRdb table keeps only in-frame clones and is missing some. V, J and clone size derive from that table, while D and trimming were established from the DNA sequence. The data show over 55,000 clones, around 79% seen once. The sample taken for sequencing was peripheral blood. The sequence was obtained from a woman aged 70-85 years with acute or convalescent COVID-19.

The CDR3 loop is CASSPSGGNTEAFF. The CDR3 nucleotides read TGTGCCAGTAGTCCGTCGGGGGGGAACACTGAAGCTTTCTTT. The gene calls are TRBV19 and TRBJ1-1, with D tentatively TRBD1 (5 bases). Per the germline V gene, CDR1 is LNHDA and CDR2 is SQIVND (reference sequence). V was shortened by 5 bases and J by 1 base, with 11 bases between the two germline ends. The CDR3 contains 14 residues.